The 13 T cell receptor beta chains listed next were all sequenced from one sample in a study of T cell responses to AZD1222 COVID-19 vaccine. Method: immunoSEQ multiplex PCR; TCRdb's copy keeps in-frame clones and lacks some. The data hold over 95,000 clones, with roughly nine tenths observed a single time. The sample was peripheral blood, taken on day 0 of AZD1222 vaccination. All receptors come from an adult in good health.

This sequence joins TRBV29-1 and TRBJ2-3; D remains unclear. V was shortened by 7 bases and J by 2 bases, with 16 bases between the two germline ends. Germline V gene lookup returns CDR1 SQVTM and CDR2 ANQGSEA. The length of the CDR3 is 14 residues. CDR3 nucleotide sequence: TGCAGCGCATCAGACTCCCCCTTCACAGATACGCAGTATTTT. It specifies CSASDSPFTDTQYF.

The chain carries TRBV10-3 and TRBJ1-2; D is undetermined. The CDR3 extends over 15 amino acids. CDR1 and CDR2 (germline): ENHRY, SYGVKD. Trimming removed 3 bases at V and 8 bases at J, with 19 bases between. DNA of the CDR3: TGTGCCATCAGTGATAGAGGTAAGATGCCTGGGGGCTACACCTTC. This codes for CAISDRGKMPGGYTF.

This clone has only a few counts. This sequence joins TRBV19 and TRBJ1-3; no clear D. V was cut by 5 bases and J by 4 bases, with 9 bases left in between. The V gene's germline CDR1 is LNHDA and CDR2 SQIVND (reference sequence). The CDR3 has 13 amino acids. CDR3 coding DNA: TGTGCCAGTAGTCCTAGCATGGGAAACACCATATATTTT. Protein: CASSPSMGNTIYF. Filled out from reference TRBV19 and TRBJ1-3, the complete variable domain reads DGGITQSPKYLFRKEGQNVTLSCEQNLNHDAMYWYRQDPGQGLRLIYYSQIVNDFQKGDIAEGYSVSREKKESFPLTVTSAQKNPTAFYLCASSPSMGNTIYFGEGSWLTVV.

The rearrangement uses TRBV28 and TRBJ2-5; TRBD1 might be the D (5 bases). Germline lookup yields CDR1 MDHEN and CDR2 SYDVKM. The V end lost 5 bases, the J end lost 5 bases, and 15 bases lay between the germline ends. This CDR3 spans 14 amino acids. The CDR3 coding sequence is TGTGCCAGCAGTCCCAGGGTGTCCGGGGAGACCCAGTACTTC. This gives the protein CASSPRVSGETQYF.

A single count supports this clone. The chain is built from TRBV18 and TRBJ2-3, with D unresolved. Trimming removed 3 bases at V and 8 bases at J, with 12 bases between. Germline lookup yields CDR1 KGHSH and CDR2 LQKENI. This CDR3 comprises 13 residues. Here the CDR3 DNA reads TGTGCCAGCTCACCCCTCAAAGCTGTTACGCAGTATTTT. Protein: CASSPLKAVTQYF.

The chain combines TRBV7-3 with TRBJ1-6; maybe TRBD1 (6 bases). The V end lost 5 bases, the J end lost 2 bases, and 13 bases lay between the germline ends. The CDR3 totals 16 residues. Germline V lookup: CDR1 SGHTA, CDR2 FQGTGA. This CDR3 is CASSLRAGAYNSPLHF. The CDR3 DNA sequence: TGTGCCAGCAGCCTCCGGGCAGGGGCCTATAATTCACCCCTCCACTTT.

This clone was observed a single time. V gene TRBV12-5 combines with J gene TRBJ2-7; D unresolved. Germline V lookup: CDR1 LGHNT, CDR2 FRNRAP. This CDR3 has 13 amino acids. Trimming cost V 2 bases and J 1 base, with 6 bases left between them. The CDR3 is CASGLIGSYEQYF. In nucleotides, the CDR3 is TGTGCTAGTGGTTTGATCGGGTCCTACGAGCAGTACTTC.

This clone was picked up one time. The chain's CDR3 is CASSQGVRENYGYTF. CDR3 DNA sequence: TGCGCCAGCAGCCAAGGGGTGAGGGAAAACTATGGCTACACCTTC. The chain combines TRBV4-3 with TRBJ1-2, with unresolved D. Germline V gene lookup returns CDR1 LGHNA and CDR2 YSLEER. The CDR3 is 15 residues long. V was cut by 1 base and J by 2 bases, with 11 bases left in between.

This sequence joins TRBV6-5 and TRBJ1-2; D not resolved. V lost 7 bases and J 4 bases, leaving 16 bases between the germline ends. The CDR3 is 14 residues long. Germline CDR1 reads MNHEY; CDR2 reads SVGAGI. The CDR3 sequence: CASTKANAGYGYTF. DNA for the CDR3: TGTGCCAGCACCAAAGCCAATGCAGGCTATGGCTACACCTTC.

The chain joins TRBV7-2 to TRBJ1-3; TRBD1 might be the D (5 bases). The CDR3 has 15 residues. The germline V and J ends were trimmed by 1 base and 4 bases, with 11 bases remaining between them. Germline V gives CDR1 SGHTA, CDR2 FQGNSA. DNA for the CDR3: TGTGCCAGCAGCTTAGGTTCAGGGTTCGGAAACACCATATATTTT. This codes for CASSLGSGFGNTIYF. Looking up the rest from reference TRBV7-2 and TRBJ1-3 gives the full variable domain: GAGVSQSPSNKVTEKGKDVELRCDPISGHTALYWYRQSLGQGLEFLIYFQGNSAPDKSGLPSDRFSAERTGGSVSTLTIQRTQQEDSAVYLCASSLGSGFGNTIYFGEGSWLTVV.

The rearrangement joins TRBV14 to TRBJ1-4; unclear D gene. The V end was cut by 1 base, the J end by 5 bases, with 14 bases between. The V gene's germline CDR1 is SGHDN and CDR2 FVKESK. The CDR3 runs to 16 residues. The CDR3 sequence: CASSQVIGGPNEKLFF. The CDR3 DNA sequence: TGTGCCAGCAGCCAAGTTATTGGAGGTCCCAATGAAAAACTGTTTTTT.

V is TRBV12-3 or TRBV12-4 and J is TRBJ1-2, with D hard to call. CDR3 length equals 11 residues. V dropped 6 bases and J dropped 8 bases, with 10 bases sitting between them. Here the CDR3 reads CASSPLGGYTF. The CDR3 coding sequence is TGTGCCAGCAGCCCCTTGGGCGGCTACACCTTC.

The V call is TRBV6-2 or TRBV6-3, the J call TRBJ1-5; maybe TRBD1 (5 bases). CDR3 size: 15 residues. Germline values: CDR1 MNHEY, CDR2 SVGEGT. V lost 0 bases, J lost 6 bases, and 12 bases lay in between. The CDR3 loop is CASSYSWQGSQPQHF. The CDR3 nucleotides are TGTGCCAGCAGTTACTCGTGGCAGGGTAGTCAGCCCCAGCATTTT.